This TCR beta chain came from a study of shared clonotypes between healthy human individuals (dated by TCRdb to about 2020). About the full investigation: The cohort comprised a couple of women and three men aged 18 to 49 years. For each donor, CD4 naive and CD4 memory were each given three plates, CD8 naive was given two plates, and CD8 memory was given one plate. The study deeply sequenced blood TCR repertoires of several healthy adults to estimate repertoire size and the extent of clonotype sharing between individuals. To increase sequencing depth and limit assay-specific biases, different laboratories used diverse techniques to prepare libraries and sequence TCR repertoires. Each donor's leukapheresis produced roughly between roughly 0.85 and 9.5 billion PBMCs.

In the case of this clone: No cognate antigen has been identified for it. It has no much larger one-base neighbor in the sample; base qualities were not kept.

Using the deep immunoSEQ assay, TCR CDR3 regions were amplified from genomic DNA by multiplex PCR. For each cell subset, the extracted genomic DNA was distributed evenly across all wells of several immunoSEQ 96-well plates, and each plate served as one replicate. Each replicate PCR for sorted subsets received about 210 ng genomic DNA, equal to about 29,000 T cell genomes. The purified libraries were quantified using a Qubit 3.0 fluorometer, sized with a Bioanalyzer 2100, and then quantified again using the KAPA Library Quantification kit. A separate single-read 150-cycle Illumina NextSeq 550 flow cell was used to sequence each immunoSEQ 96-well plate. The original pipeline was this. Because the immunoSEQ output held only junctional sequences and lacked quality scores, the filtering could not match the filtering applied to full-length reads. To assign V/J genes and CDR3, sequences were annotated using PyIR, a Python wrapper for IgBLAST v1.9, with IMGT germline references. Any read was removed if the V/J assignment was weak (E-value above 1e-6), the CDR3 was missing, or the read contained stop codons, out-of-frame junctions, or ambiguous translated residues. V3J clonotypes were defined as sequences sharing the same inferred V gene, J gene, and CDR3 amino acid sequence. Percentage overlap between repertoires was computed as shared unique clonotypes divided by the size of the smaller repertoire. Three approaches were used to assess repertoire richness: RTK rarefaction, the Chao1 estimator, and Recon v2.1 estimates of unobserved clonotypes. Generation probabilities were computed with OLGA for all TCRbeta clonotypes obtained by the gDNA method from several donors. As stored in TCRdb, this immuneACCESS dataset retains in-frame rearrangements with V and J assigned. A fraction of the clones does not appear; measured against another copy, unresolved V genes explain less than half of the discrepancy, and the remainder lacks a known reason. The V and J calls and the clone size are those of that table, but D and trimming were determined from the DNA. The sample includes approximately 350,000 clones, with over 65% observed a single time. Together, the top ten hold 9% to 12% of the sample.

The germline V gene sets CDR1 to MDHEN and CDR2 to SYDVKM. Its CDR3 holds 14 amino acids, cysteine through phenylalanine. Only CDR3 DNA is held: 42 bases, read in frame from base 1. Trimming takes 3 bases from V and 3 bases from J, and the germline ends sit 11 bases apart. The study at large found these results: Rarefaction of sorted-subset datasets indicated incomplete sequencing despite the large sequencing depth. Because the study included only a small number of donors, the genetic and exposure-history diversity represented was limited. Only blood was sampled, and tissue TCR repertoires likely differ from those in blood. Larger estimated clonotype richness was generally found for naive subsets than for memory subsets. Clonotypes shared by all four sorted-subset donors showed higher generation probabilities than non-shared clonotypes. Sharing across a handful of donors was observed for around 5% of naive CD4, about 4% of naive CD8, roughly 2.4% of memory CD4, and less than 0.45% of memory CD8 clonotypes. Based on pairwise subsampling, the degree of clonotype sharing among donors was expected to be affected by sequencing depth.

Donors were healthy HIV-negative adults with no recently reported acute infections or vaccinations. Every donor was a Caucasian adult living in Nashville, Tennessee, USA. Magnetic negative selection was used to enrich CD4+ T cells, after which naive cells were positively selected on CD45RA and the negative fraction became the memory subset. Blood was collected by leukapheresis, and PBMCs were isolated by Ficoll-Histopaque density gradient centrifugation and then cryopreserved in liquid nitrogen vapor phase. Analytical flow cytometry was used to check the purity and quantity of every magnetically sorted T cell population. From each sorted fraction, genomic DNA was isolated and quantified by UV absorbance on a Nanodrop 2000c.

This clonotype originated in a man in his thirties or forties in good health. Specimen: memory CD4+ T cells sorted from blood. Reading the label with the study, this specimen's cell subset or site is: CD45RA-negative fraction. The chain was built from TRBV28 and TRBJ1-1; TRBD1 is a possible D gene, resting on 5 matching bases. CDR3 region: CASSFRGLDTEAFF. In nucleotide form, the sequence is TGTGCCAGCAGTTTCCGGGGCTTGGACACTGAAGCTTTCTTT.